This TCR beta chain was sequenced for a study of metastatic and nonmetastatic thyroid tumors. Study outcomes and limitations: The study reportedly found significantly higher TCR beta diversity in malignant thyroid tumors than benign nodules, in blood and tumor.

No treatment of any kind had been given to any patient before thyroid surgery. From germline, CDR1 is SGHNT and CDR2 YYREEE (reference sequence). The CDR3 loop spans 12 amino acids. V dropped 3 bases and J dropped 6 bases, with 9 bases sitting between them. As to this clone: Its antigen is unidentified.

TCRdb reprocessed the PCR reads via MiXCR. The table includes almost 35,000 clones, about 16% detected once. The sample consisted of blood. This chain connects TRBV5-4 to TRBJ1-1; no firm D call. This clonotype was sampled from a female donor with papillary thyroid cancer or a benign thyroid nodule (not recorded which). Some clones in this sample may be carry-over from other donors' samples. The CDR3 sequence is CASSSYRSEAFF. The CDR3 bases are TGTGCCAGCAGCTCCTATCGCTCTGAAGCTTTCTTT.